This TCR beta chain was captured by sequencing in a study of graft-versus-host responses after intestinal transplantation. Background on the study: Every recipient had anti-thymocyte globulin induction and around 3 years of tacrolimus plus steroids. Study results and limitations: Levels of circulating GvH clones at their peak were associated with early post-transplant HvG declines.

Some clones are missing from TCRdb's copy, which holds only in-frame ones; the method was immunoSEQ multiplex PCR. The table records some 90,000 clones, 85% to 90% of them present only once. Worth noting for this clone: Its antigen is undetermined.

With 4 bases removed from V and 0 bases from J, the gap between germline ends came to 6 bases. Per germline, CDR1 MNHEY and CDR2 SMNVEV (reference sequence). The CDR3 length is 14 residues. The receptor comes from a human donor who received an intestinal transplant. The gene calls are TRBV27 and TRBJ2-2; D is uncertain. The sample consisted of unstimulated CD4+ T cells sorted from spleen or lymph node cells, taken before intestinal transplant. CDR3 coding DNA: TGTGCCAGCAGTTCTTACTCGAACACCGGGGAGCTGTTTTTT. Protein product: CASSSYSNTGELFF.